The 3 T cell receptor beta chains listed next were all sequenced from one sample in a study of T cell responses to AZD1222 COVID-19 vaccine. Assay used: immunoSEQ multiplex PCR; TCRdb lists only in-frame clones, some missing. The table lists roughly 140,000 clones, about 90% of them singletons. This specimen was peripheral blood, taken on day 0 of AZD1222 vaccination. The receptors originated from an adult in good health.

The J gene is TRBJ1-2, the V gene TRBV5-8; no firm D call. The CDR3 consists of 13 residues. Trimming removed 0 bases from V and 8 bases from J, with 11 bases in between. CDR1 and CDR2 from the germline V gene are SGHTS and YDEGEE. The CDR3 loop is CASSLVRTAGYTF. In nucleotides, the CDR3 is TGTGCCAGCAGCTTGGTTAGAACGGCGGGCTACACCTTC.

The gene calls are TRBV7-8 and TRBJ2-3; D not certain. Trimming removed 6 bases from V and 2 bases from J, with 12 bases in between. The CDR3 length is 14 residues. The V gene's germline CDR1 is SGHVS and CDR2 FQNEAQ. CDR3 nucleotide sequence: TGTGCCAGCAGAATTGTGGGTCCCACAGATACGCAGTATTTT. Its protein product is CASRIVGPTDTQYF.

The V and J genes are TRBV6-5 and TRBJ1-2; 7 bases fit TRBD1. Germline lookup yields CDR1 MNHEY and CDR2 SVGAGI. V was pared by 5 bases and J by 13 bases, with 10 bases of the junction left unmatched. The CDR3 totals 12 residues. Written as DNA, the CDR3 is TGTGCCAGCAGTACCCCGACAGGGCCCTCCACCTTC. Protein sequence: CASSTPTGPSTF.